The 28 T cell receptor beta chains reported below all come from one sample, sequenced in a study of blood T cell repertoires in COVID-19. Profiled with immunoSEQ multiplex PCR; TCRdb holds only in-frame clones, not every one. This repertoire shows approximately 260,000 clones, roughly 90% found once; its top ten account for approximately 2%. The sequenced material came from peripheral blood. These receptors came from a man aged 50 to 59 with acute or convalescent COVID-19.

This clone was recorded once. The chain links TRBV25-1 to TRBJ2-1; the match to TRBD2 covers 9 bases. After removal of 4 bases from V and 8 bases from J, the junction contained 3 bases not matched to a gene. Germline assignment: CDR1 MGHDK and CDR2 SYGVNS. The CDR3 extends over 13 amino acids. The chain's CDR3 is CASSAGLAHEQFF. Here the CDR3 DNA reads TGTGCCAGCAGTGCCGGACTAGCGCATGAGCAGTTCTTC.

V is TRBV19 and J is TRBJ2-4; maybe TRBD2 (6 bases). Germline loops: CDR1 LNHDA, CDR2 SQIVND (reference sequence). This CDR3 is built from 15 residues. Trimming took 4 bases from V and 0 from J, leaving 10 bases between them. CDR3 sequence reads: CASSTPGLAKNIQYF. CDR3 coding DNA: TGTGCCAGTAGTACCCCGGGACTAGCCAAAAACATTCAGTACTTC.

The rearrangement joins TRBV5-1 to TRBJ2-5; no definite D call. This CDR3 region has 15 residues. The germline V gene has CDR1 SGHRS and CDR2 YFSETQ. Deletions cut 0 bases from V and 0 bases from J, with 9 bases between. CDR3 loop: CASSLAAVDQETQYF. CDR3 in DNA: TGCGCCAGCAGCTTGGCCGCAGTTGACCAAGAGACCCAGTACTTC.

The CDR3 reads CSVSTGANTGELFF. CDR3 sequence (DNA): TGCAGCGTTTCTACAGGGGCGAACACCGGGGAGCTGTTTTTT. The chain recombines TRBV29-1 with TRBJ2-2; the match to TRBD1 covers 7 bases. V gave up 5 bases and J gave up 0 bases; unmatched junction bases: 3. This CDR3 contains 14 residues. The germline gives CDR1 SQVTM, CDR2 ANQGSEA.

The table lists this clone with a count of one. The chain uses TRBV7-2 and TRBJ2-7; TRBD1 matches 10 bases. CDR1 and CDR2 (germline): SGHTA, FQGNSA. The CDR3 loop spans 14 amino acids. V lost 5 bases and J lost 6; bases outside the gene matches: 7. Written as DNA, the CDR3 is TGTGCCAGCAGCCCATGGACAGGGGGTCGCGAGCAGTACTTC. Translated, it gives CASSPWTGGREQYF.

V gene TRBV18 combines with J gene TRBJ2-7; the match to TRBD1 covers 9 bases. The CDR3 has 14 residues. J was trimmed by 7 bases and V by 3 bases; bases with no gene match: 7. From germline, CDR1 is KGHSH and CDR2 LQKENI. CDR3 coding DNA: TGTGCCAGCTCACCGGACAGGGGAAGAGTGGAGCAGTACTTC. It codes for CASSPDRGRVEQYF.

The chain couples TRBV20-1 to TRBJ1-5; D gene unclear. CDR3 length equals 12 residues. Between the trimmed V and J ends, which lost 3 bases and 9 bases, there was a span of 12 bases. Looked up from germline, CDR1 is DFQATT and CDR2 is SNEGSKA (reference sequence). For the CDR3, the DNA is TGCAGTGCTAGTGGCGGATTGGGGCCCCAGCATTTT. It codes for CSASGGLGPQHF.

V and J are TRBV3-1 (or the pseudogene TRBV3-2) and TRBJ2-2; TRBD1 is a possible D gene (6 bases). Trimming removed 6 bases from V and 7 bases from J, with 15 bases in between. The germline CDR1 and CDR2 sequences are LGHDT and YNNKEL (reference sequence). The CDR3 is 14 residues long. The CDR3 nucleotides read TGTGCCAGCAGGCTCCAAGAGGGGGTCGGGGAGCTGTTTTTT. This translates into CASRLQEGVGELFF.

The CDR3 sequence is CAWSLGTGQYF. The DNA of the CDR3 is TGTGCCTGGAGTCTCGGGACAGGGCAGTACTTC. This sequence joins TRBV30 and TRBJ2-7; 8 bases agree with TRBD1. The length of the CDR3 is 11 residues. CDR1 is GTSNPN, CDR2 SVGIG, per germline (reference sequence). V lost 2 bases and J lost 9; bases outside the gene matches: 3.

The genes are TRBV9 and TRBJ2-3; 11 bases align to TRBD2. The CDR3 loop spans 16 amino acids. CDR1 and CDR2 from the germline V gene are SGDLS and YYNGEE. V was pared by 2 bases and J by 0 bases, with 2 bases of the junction left unmatched. The CDR3: CASSVGTSGSTDTQYF. CDR3 DNA: TGTGCCAGCAGCGTGGGGACTAGCGGTAGCACAGATACGCAGTATTTT.

The genes are TRBV7-2 and TRBJ1-2, with a tentative D call TRBD1 (5 bases). This CDR3 spans 16 amino acids. Trimming cost V 0 bases and J 2 bases, with 13 bases left between them. In germline, CDR1 is SGHTA, CDR2 FQGNSA. For the CDR3, the DNA is TGTGCCAGCAGCTTAGCGCACCAGGGCTTGAACTATGGCTACACCTTC. This sequence encodes CASSLAHQGLNYGYTF. The complete variable domain, with remaining parts taken from reference TRBV7-2 and TRBJ1-2, reads GAGVSQSPSNKVTEKGKDVELRCDPISGHTALYWYRQSLGQGLEFLIYFQGNSAPDKSGLPSDRFSAERTGGSVSTLTIQRTQQEDSAVYLCASSLAHQGLNYGYTFGSGTRLTVV.

This clone was counted once. The gene calls are TRBV2 and TRBJ2-3; TRBD1 matches 9 bases. The CDR3 totals 13 residues. The J segment lost 3 bases and the V segment lost 9 bases, leaving 4 bases of the junction unmatched. The germline gives CDR1 SNHLY, CDR2 FYNNEI. CDR3 nucleotides: TGTGCCAGAAGGGGGACAGGGACAGATACGCAGTATTTT. It yields the protein CARRGTGTDTQYF.

CDR3 region: CGWGSPSSGNTIYF. CDR3 DNA sequence: TGTGGATGGGGTTCCCCGAGCTCTGGAAACACCATATATTTT. The V and J genes are TRBV30 and TRBJ1-3; D gene unclear. Germline V gene data show CDR1 as GTSNPN and CDR2 as SVGIG (reference sequence). The CDR3 runs to 14 residues.

This chain uses TRBV27 with TRBJ2-5, with 9 bases fitting TRBD1. V trimming: 3 bases; J trimming: 4 bases; junction bases outside the gene matches: 9. CDR3 size: 16 residues. Germline V gives CDR1 MNHEY, CDR2 SMNVEV (reference sequence). The CDR3 reads CASSLWGQGRSETQYF. CDR3 nucleotides: TGTGCCAGCAGTTTGTGGGGACAGGGTCGGTCAGAGACCCAGTACTTC.

This clone was detected once. This chain connects TRBV30 to TRBJ2-6, with a weak D call TRBD2 (5 bases). The CDR3 loop spans 17 amino acids. Germline CDR1 and CDR2: GTSNPN and SVGIG (reference sequence). CDR3 protein: CAWRRGTVFSGANVLTF. The CDR3 DNA sequence: TGTGCATGGCGCCGGGGAACAGTCTTCTCTGGGGCCAACGTCCTGACTTTC. Based on the CDR3 plus reference TRBV30 and TRBJ2-6, the full variable domain is SQTIHQWPATLVQPVGSPLSLECTVEGTSNPNLYWYRQAAGRGLQLLFYSVGIGQISSEVPQNLSASRPQDRQFILSSKKLLLSDSGFYLCAWRRGTVFSGANVLTFGAGSRLTVL.

The chain has TRBV21-1 and TRBJ2-7; TRBD1 is the table's D call, not checked against the DNA. TRBV21-1 is a documented pseudogene. The CDR3 extends over 17 amino acids. The CDR3, as DNA: TGTGCCAGCAGCACGCTAACCGGGACAGGGGGCTCCTACGAGCAGTACTTC. This encodes CASSTLTGTGGSYEQYF.

The V and J genes are TRBV11-1 and TRBJ1-2; weak D call: TRBD1 (5 bases). Trimming removed 5 bases at V and 4 bases at J, with 17 bases between. This CDR3 has 15 amino acids. Looked up from germline, CDR1 is SGHAT and CDR2 is FQDESV (reference sequence). The CDR3 loop reads CASSPDRGRIYGYTF. In DNA, the CDR3 is TGTGCCAGCAGCCCCGACAGAGGACGGATCTATGGCTACACCTTC.

The chain combines TRBV3-1 (or the pseudogene TRBV3-2) with TRBJ2-5; TRBD1 might be the D (7 bases). Germline V lookup: CDR1 LGHDT, CDR2 YNNKEL (reference sequence). The CDR3 covers 15 residues. V was shortened by 1 base and J by 1 base, with 10 bases between the two germline ends. Here the CDR3 DNA reads TGTGCCAGCAGCCAAGGGAGGGGGCCCCAAGAGACCCAGTACTTC. Encoded protein: CASSQGRGPQETQYF.

The chain uses TRBV30 and TRBJ2-3, with 9 bases fitting TRBD1. Germline V CDR1 and CDR2: GTSNPN, SVGIG (reference sequence). J lost 4 bases, V lost 4 bases, and 6 bases had no gene match. The CDR3 is made up of 14 amino acids. This chain's CDR3 is CAWTGTGNSDTQYF. CDR3 coding DNA: TGTGCCTGGACCGGGACAGGGAATTCAGATACGCAGTATTTT. Looking up the rest from reference TRBV30 and TRBJ2-3 gives the full variable domain: SQTIHQWPATLVQPVGSPLSLECTVEGTSNPNLYWYRQAAGRGLQLLFYSVGIGQISSEVPQNLSASRPQDRQFILSSKKLLLSDSGFYLCAWTGTGNSDTQYFGPGTRLTVL.

The gene calls are TRBV19 and TRBJ2-1; 8 positions agree with TRBD2. Per germline, CDR1 LNHDA and CDR2 SQIVND (reference sequence). This CDR3 is 15 amino acids long. V trimming: 4 bases; J trimming: 8 bases; junction bases outside the gene matches: 10. The CDR3 DNA sequence: TGTGCCAGTAGTAGGTCCGGGGGGGCACCGTATGAGCAGTTCTTC. It translates to CASSRSGGAPYEQFF.

The chain combines TRBV29-1 with TRBJ2-7; TRBD1 agrees at 7 bases. The germline V gene encodes CDR1 SQVTM and CDR2 ANQGSEA. V shed 4 bases, J shed 3 bases, and the junction held 9 bases outside the gene matches. The length of the CDR3 is 14 residues. This CDR3 reads CSVGRDSGRYEQYF. The CDR3 DNA reads as TGCAGCGTTGGCCGGGACAGCGGCCGCTACGAGCAGTACTTC.

The chain combines TRBV4-2 with TRBJ1-2, with a weak D call TRBD1 (5 bases). This CDR3 is 15 amino acids long. V gave up 1 base and J gave up 5 bases, with 14 bases separating them. The V gene's germline CDR1 is LGHNA and CDR2 YNFKEQ. The chain's CDR3 is CASSQVQGAEYGYTF. The CDR3 DNA reads as TGTGCCAGCAGCCAAGTGCAAGGGGCAGAATATGGCTACACCTTC.

The V gene is TRBV2, the J gene TRBJ1-5; D gene unclear. The V gene lost 7 bases and the J gene lost 0 bases, with 7 bases spanning the gap. Germline CDR1 is SNHLY and CDR2 is FYNNEI. CDR3 length equals 13 residues. The CDR3 here is CASKPYSNQPQHF. CDR3 DNA: TGTGCCAGCAAACCCTATAGCAATCAGCCCCAGCATTTT.

This clone was counted a few times. The chain has TRBV5-1 and TRBJ1-1; no reliable D call. CDR1 and CDR2 (germline): SGHRS, YFSETQ. The germline V and J ends were trimmed by 0 bases and 2 bases, with 5 bases remaining between them. CDR3 size: 13 residues. CDR3: CASSLGTNTEAFF. In DNA, the CDR3 is TGCGCCAGCAGCTTGGGTACTAACACTGAAGCTTTCTTT.

The chain uses TRBV7-9 and TRBJ1-1; TRBD1 might be the D (6 bases). Per germline, CDR1 SEHNR and CDR2 FQNEAQ (reference sequence). V was trimmed by 5 bases and J by 1 base, leaving 14 bases between them. The CDR3 runs 15 residues. CDR3 coding DNA: TGTGCCAGCAGCCCCGGACAGTTTTCGAACACTGAAGCTTTCTTT. It translates to CASSPGQFSNTEAFF.

The chain employs TRBV27 and TRBJ2-3; 14 positions agree with TRBD2. Germline values: CDR1 MNHEY, CDR2 SMNVEV (reference sequence). Germline trimming cut 6 bases from V and 6 bases from J; bases unmatched to any gene: 5. The CDR3 extends over 15 amino acids. CDR3: CASRARLAGGDTQYF. CDR3 DNA: TGTGCCAGCAGGGCCCGACTAGCGGGGGGGGATACGCAGTATTTT.

The gene calls are TRBV6-5 and TRBJ2-7; 9 bases align to TRBD1. Germline loops: CDR1 MNHEY, CDR2 SVGAGI. The ends lost 6 bases at V and 4 bases at J; junction bases unmatched: 7. This CDR3 contains 14 residues. The CDR3 is CASRLTGGKYEQYF. DNA for the CDR3: TGTGCCAGCAGGCTGACAGGGGGTAAATACGAGCAGTACTTC.

Notes on this clone: Different DNA sequences within this sample yield the same CDR3. Here the CDR3 DNA reads TGTGCCAGTAGTATTGGACAGGGTTATGGCTACACCTTC. Its protein product is CASSIGQGYGYTF. This chain links TRBV19 with TRBJ1-2; TRBD1 matches at 8 bases. This CDR3 has 13 residues. Trimming removed 3 bases from V and 5 bases from J; junction bases left unmatched: 2. From germline, CDR1 is LNHDA and CDR2 SQIVND (reference sequence).